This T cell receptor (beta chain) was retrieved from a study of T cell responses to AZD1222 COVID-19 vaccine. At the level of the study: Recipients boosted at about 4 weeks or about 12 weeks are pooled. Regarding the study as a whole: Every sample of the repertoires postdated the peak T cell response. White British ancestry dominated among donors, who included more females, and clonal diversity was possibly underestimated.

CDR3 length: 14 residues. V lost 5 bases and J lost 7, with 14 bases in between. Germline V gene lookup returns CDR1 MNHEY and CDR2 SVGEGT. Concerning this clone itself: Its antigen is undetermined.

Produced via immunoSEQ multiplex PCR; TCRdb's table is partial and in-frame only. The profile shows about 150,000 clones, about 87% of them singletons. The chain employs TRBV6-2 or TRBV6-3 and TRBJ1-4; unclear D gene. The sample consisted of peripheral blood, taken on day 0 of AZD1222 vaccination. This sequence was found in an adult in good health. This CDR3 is CASSPSVAGEKLFF. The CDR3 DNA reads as TGTGCCAGCAGTCCCTCGGTGGCCGGTGAAAAACTGTTTTTT.